This T cell receptor beta chain stems from a study of blood T cell repertoires in COVID-19. Background on the study: There were acute and convalescent COVID-19 samples, and they came from the United States, Italy and Spain. T cells, B-cell-depleted T cells, or PBMCs provided the cDNA or gDNA that served as material.

This clone was picked up a small number of times. In the authors' methods: Researchers report that nucleated cell counts were estimated from reference gene primer amplification. TCRdb's table, derived via immunoSEQ multiplex PCR, lists solely in-frame clones and lacks some. Clonal size and the V and J genes are those of that table, whereas D and trimming came from the DNA. The sample shows 90,000 to 130,000 clones, about 88% of them seen only once. Per the germline V gene, CDR1 is SEHNR and CDR2 is FQNEAQ (reference sequence). V shed 1 base, J shed 3 bases, and the junction held 3 bases outside the gene matches. CDR3 length: 14 amino acids.

This receptor was obtained from a human donor in a cohort sampled during active COVID-19. The sample consisted of peripheral blood. This rearrangement joins TRBV7-9 to TRBJ2-7; 7 positions match TRBD1. The CDR3 DNA is TGTGCCAGCAGCTTAGGGACAGGCCTCTACGAGCAGTACTTC. It encodes CASSLGTGLYEQYF.